This T cell receptor (beta chain) was obtained from a study of blood T cell repertoires in COVID-19. Data came from immunoSEQ multiplex PCR; TCRdb stores just in-frame clones and leaves some out. The sample lists tens of thousands of clones; roughly 85% were seen once. Trimming cost V 5 bases and J 5 bases, with 4 bases left between them. The germline gives CDR1 SGHAT, CDR2 FQNNGV. The CDR3 length is 12 residues. Sequencing was carried out using peripheral blood. This chain uses TRBV11-2 with TRBJ1-6, with no clear D. The clonotype originates from a man aged 55 to 70 with acute or convalescent COVID-19. As DNA, the CDR3 is TGTGCCAGCAGCCTAAATAATTCACCCCTCCACTTT. Protein product: CASSLNNSPLHF.